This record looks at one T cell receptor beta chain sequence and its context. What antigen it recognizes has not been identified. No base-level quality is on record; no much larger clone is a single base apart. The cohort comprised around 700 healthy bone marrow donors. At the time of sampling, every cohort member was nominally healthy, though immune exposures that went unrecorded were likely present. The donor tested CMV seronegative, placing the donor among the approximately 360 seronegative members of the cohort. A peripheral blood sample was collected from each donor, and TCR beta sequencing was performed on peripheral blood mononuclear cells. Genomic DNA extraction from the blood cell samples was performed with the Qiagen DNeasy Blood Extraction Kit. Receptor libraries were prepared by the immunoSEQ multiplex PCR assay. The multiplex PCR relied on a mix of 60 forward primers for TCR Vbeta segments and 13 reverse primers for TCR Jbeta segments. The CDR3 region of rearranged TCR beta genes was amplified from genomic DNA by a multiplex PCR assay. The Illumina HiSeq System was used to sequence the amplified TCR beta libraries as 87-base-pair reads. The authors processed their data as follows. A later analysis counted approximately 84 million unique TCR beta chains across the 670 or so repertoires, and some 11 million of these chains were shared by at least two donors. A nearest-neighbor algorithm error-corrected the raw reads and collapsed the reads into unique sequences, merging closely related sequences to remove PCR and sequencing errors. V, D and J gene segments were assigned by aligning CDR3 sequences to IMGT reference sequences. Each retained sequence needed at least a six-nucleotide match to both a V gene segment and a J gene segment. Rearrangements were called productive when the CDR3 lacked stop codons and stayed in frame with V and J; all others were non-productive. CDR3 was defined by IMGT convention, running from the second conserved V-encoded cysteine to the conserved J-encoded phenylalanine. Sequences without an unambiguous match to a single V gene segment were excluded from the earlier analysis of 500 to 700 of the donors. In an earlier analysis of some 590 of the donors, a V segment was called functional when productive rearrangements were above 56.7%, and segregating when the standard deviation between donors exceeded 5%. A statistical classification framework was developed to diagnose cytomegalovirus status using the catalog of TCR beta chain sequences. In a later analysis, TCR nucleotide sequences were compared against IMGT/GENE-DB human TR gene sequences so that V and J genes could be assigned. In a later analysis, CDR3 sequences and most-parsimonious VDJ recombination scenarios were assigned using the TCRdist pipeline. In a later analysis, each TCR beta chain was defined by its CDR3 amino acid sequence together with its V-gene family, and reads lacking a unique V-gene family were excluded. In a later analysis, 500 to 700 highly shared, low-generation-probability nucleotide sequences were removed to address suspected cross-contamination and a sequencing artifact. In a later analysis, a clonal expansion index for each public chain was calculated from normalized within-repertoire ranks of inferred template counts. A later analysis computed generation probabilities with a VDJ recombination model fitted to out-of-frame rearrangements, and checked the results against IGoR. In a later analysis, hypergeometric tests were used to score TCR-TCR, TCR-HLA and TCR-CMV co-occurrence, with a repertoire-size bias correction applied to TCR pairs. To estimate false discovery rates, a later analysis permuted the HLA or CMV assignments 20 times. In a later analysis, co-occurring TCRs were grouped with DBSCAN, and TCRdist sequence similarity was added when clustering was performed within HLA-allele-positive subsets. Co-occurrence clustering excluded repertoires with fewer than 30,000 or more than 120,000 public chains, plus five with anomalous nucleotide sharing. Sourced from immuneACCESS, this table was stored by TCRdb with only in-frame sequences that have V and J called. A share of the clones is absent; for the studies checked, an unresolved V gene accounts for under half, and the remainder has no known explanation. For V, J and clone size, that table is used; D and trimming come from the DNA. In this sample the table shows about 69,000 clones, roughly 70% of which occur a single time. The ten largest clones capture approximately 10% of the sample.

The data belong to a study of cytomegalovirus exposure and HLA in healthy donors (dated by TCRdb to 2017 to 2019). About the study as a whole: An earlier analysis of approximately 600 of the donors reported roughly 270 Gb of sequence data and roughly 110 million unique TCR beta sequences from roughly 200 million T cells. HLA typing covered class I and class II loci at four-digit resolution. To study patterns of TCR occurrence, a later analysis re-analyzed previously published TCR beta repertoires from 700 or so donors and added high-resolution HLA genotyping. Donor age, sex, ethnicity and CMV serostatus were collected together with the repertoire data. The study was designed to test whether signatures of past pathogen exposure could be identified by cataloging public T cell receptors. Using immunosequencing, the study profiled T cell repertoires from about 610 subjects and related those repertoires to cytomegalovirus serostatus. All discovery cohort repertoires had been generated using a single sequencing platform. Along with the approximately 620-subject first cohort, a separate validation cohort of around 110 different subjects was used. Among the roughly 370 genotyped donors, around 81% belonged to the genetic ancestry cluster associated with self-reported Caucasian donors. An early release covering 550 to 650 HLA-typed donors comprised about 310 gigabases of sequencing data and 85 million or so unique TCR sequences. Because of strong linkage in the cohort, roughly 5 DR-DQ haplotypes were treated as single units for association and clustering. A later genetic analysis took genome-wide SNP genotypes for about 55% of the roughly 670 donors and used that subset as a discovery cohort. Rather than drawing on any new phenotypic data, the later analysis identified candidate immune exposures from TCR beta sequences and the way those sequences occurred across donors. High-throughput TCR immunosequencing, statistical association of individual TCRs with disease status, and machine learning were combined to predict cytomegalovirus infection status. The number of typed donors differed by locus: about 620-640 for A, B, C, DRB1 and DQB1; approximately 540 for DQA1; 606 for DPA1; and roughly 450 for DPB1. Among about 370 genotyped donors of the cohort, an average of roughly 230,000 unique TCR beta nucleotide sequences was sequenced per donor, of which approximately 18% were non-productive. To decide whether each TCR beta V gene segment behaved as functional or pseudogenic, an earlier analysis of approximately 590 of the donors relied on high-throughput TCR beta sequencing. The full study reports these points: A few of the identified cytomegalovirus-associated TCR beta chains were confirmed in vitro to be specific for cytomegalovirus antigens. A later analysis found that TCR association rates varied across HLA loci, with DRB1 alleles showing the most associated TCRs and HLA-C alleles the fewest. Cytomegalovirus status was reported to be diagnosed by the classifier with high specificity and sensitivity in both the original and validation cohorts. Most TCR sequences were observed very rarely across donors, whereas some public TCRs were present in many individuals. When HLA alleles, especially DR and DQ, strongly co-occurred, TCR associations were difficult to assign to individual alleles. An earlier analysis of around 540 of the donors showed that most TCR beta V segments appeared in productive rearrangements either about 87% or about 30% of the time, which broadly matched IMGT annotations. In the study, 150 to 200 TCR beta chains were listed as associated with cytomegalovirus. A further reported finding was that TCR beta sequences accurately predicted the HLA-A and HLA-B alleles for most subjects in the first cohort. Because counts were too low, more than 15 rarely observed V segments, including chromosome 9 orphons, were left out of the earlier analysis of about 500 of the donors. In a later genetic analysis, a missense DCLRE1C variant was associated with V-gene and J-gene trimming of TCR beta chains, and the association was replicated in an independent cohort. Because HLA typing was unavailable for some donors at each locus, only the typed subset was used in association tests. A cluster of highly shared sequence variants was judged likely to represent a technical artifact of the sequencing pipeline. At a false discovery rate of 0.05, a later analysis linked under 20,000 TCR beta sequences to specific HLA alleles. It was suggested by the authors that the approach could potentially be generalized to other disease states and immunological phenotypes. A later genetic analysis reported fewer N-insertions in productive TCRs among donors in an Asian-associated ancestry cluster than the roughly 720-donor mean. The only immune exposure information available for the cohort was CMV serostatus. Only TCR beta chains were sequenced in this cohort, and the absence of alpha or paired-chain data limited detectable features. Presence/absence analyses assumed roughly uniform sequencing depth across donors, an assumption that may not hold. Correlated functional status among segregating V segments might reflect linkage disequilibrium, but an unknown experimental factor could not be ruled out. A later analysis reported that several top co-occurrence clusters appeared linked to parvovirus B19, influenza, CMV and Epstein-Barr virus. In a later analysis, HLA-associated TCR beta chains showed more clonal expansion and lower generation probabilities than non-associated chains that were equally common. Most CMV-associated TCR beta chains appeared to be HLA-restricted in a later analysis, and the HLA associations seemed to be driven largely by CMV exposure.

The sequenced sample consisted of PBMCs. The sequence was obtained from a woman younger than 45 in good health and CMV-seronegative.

This receptor has the CDR3 CASRDIPSYNSPLHF. DNA sequence: TGTGCCAGTCGGGACATCCCCTCTTATAATTCACCCCTCCACTTT. Recombination connected TRBV6-5 to TRBJ1-6; the D segment could be TRBD1, given 6 matching bases. V is pared back by 9 bases and J by 4 bases, with 16 bases lying between the germline termini. CDR1 and CDR2 were assigned from the germline V gene as MNHEY and SVGAGI. The CDR3 runs 15 residues from the cysteine to the phenylalanine. Of the read, only the CDR3 DNA is kept; its 45 bases are in frame from base 1.